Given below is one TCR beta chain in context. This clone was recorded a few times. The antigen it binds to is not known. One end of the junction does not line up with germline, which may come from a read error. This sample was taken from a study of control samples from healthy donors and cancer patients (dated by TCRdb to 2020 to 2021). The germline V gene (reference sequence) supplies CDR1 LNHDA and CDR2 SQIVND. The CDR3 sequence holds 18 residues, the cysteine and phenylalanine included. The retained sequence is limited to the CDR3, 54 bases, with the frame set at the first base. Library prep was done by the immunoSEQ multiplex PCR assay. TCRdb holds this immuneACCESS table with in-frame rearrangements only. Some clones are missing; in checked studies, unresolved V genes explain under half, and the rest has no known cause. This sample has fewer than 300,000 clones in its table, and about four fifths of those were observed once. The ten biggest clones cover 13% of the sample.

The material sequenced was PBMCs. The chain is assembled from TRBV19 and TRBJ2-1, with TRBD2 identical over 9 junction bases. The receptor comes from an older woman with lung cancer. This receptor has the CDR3 CASSLDSPSREGYNEQFF. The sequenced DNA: TGTGCCAGTAGTTTAGATTCTCCATCGCGGGAGGGTTACAATGAGCAGTTCTTC.